This TCR beta chain was identified in a study of identical twins. General study points: Sequences that were out-of-frame, alpha and twin-shared displayed an excess of low generation probability. The presence of invariant MAIT and iNKT cells could partly confound analyses of zero-insertion sequences.

This clonotype came up many times. Its specificity is unknown. Healthy Caucasian individuals made up all the donors. A template switching step contributed a universal primer site, while unique molecular identifiers were present in the cDNA. TCRdb fed the 5' RACE reads into MiXCR, producing one record per CDR3 protein. This sample yields 350,000 to 450,000 distinct CDR3 sequences, of which roughly 18% are seen a single time; 12% belongs to the top ten. The source material was naive T cells sorted from blood. The clonotype was recovered from a man in his forties or fifties in good health.

CDR3 DNA: TGCAGTGCTAGGAACAGGGTCCGTAATTCACCCCTCCACTTT. Its translation: CSARNRVRNSPLHF. V usage is TRBV20-1 and J usage is TRBJ1-6; D perhaps matches TRBD1 (6 bases). The V gene lost 3 bases and the J gene lost 6 bases, with 12 bases spanning the gap. CDR3 length: 14 amino acids. CDR1 DFQATT and CDR2 SNEGSKA come from the germline V gene (reference sequence).